The entry below gives a single T cell receptor beta chain sequence along with its context. Antigen: not known. The data originate from a study of PD-1 blockade in classical Hodgkin lymphoma. Overall study findings and caveats: Relapsed/refractory patients reportedly had lower baseline diversity than newly diagnosed patients. CD8+ TCR diversity did not rise significantly by C4D1, unlike CD4+.

This table comes from immunoSEQ multiplex PCR, and its TCRdb copy is limited to in-frame clones, with some not included. In the table there are roughly 48,000 clones, around nine tenths of which are singletons. Trimming stripped 2 bases from V and 2 bases from J, with 6 bases between. Germline assignment: CDR1 MNHNS and CDR2 SASEGT. The CDR3 has 13 amino acids. Time point meaning: cycle 4 day 1 (C4D1), after 5 to 7 weeks of nivolumab. Every patient experienced relapse after autologous stem cell transplantation, and brentuximab vedotin exposure varied. Responses achieved at best were complete response, partial response or progressive disease.

This TCR derives from a human donor with classical Hodgkin lymphoma. The V gene is TRBV6-1, the J gene TRBJ1-2; D unresolved. Sequences were derived from peripheral blood mononuclear cells (PBMCs), sampled before the fourth cycle of nivolumab. The CDR3 coding sequence is TGTGCCAGCAGTGAATTCAGGAACTATGGCTACACCTTC. This sequence encodes CASSEFRNYGYTF.